Sequencing of this TCR beta chain was carried out in a study of monozygotic twins with inflammatory bowel disease. Using TCRalpha and TCRbeta cDNA, the researchers carried out two nested PCRs that lasted 16 and 9 cycles. Following a re-call of the 5' RACE reads, TCRdb has one entry per CDR3 protein and lacks DNA. This sample's table reports hundreds of thousands of distinct CDR3 sequences. Germline V gene lookup returns CDR1 SGHVS and CDR2 FQNEAQ. There are 14 residues in the CDR3. Whole blood that had not undergone T cell sorting provided the isolated total RNA. The sequencing input was blood. This clonotype was obtained from a human donor with ulcerative colitis or Crohn's disease, or a healthy co-twin of an affected twin (not recorded which). The rearrangement links TRBV7-8 to TRBJ1-2; the D gene TCRdb calls, TRBD1, cannot be checked with no DNA. CDR3 loop: CASSSGTGLYGYTF.